This T cell receptor (beta chain) originates from a study of cytomegalovirus exposure and HLA in healthy donors. This clone showed up just a few times. Germline CDR1 is GTSNPN and CDR2 is SVGIG (reference sequence). This CDR3 has 15 residues. Trimming shortened V by 3 bases and J by 3 bases, and 18 bases separated the two germline ends. TCRdb's copy holds only in-frame clones and misses some; the assay was immunoSEQ multiplex PCR. The repertoire holds 100,000 to 150,000 clones, about 90% seen once, with 1.5% to 2% in the top ten. V is TRBV30 and J is TRBJ2-7; D might be TRBD2 (6 bases). The source material was PBMCs. The sequence was collected from a woman aged 18-30 years in good health and CMV-seronegative. The DNA of the CDR3 is TGTGCCTGGAGCCCCGGTGGGGGGATAAACTACGAGCAGTACTTC. This gives the protein CAWSPGGGINYEQYF.